This T cell receptor beta chain is from a study of blood T cell repertoires in COVID-19. The authors' processing: Reference gene primers were amplified, and this amplification served to estimate nucleated cell counts. Repertoires were generated with immunoSEQ multiplex PCR, while TCRdb's copy carries only in-frame clones and drops some. Clonal size and the V and J genes are those of that table, whereas D and trimming came from the DNA. This table holds approximately 130,000 clones, approximately 84% found once. The source is a woman aged 45-65 years who had recovered from COVID-19. Material: peripheral blood.

CDR3 residues: CASSYAGTQYF. The CDR3 bases are TGTGCCAGCAGTTACGCCGGGACCCAGTACTTC. The genes are TRBV6-5 and TRBJ2-5; D uncertain. The germline V and J ends were trimmed by 2 bases and 7 bases, with 5 bases remaining between them. The germline V gene has CDR1 MNHEY and CDR2 SVGAGI. CDR3 size: 11 residues.